This TCR beta chain was profiled in a study of beta chain features in type 1 diabetes. The wider study: Patient and healthy donor groups were alike in age, gender and cell yields. Study results and caveats: Within each of all four CD4+ subsets, Type 1 diabetes patients had TCRB CDR3s that were moderately but significantly shorter. Any PCR bias toward short templates would affect both groups alike. Sequencing of cDNA might inflate the share of cells that strongly express TCR.

This clone was counted only a few times. Its antigen is undetermined. The CDR3 has 14 residues. Germline CDR1 is MNHNS and CDR2 is SASEGT. V shed 7 bases and J shed 11 bases, with 18 bases lying between them. There was one heparinised blood draw per donor, averaging about 110 mL. Expressed TCRB transcripts were sequenced because the isolated RNA had all been reverse transcribed beforehand. Data came from immunoSEQ multiplex PCR; TCRdb stores just in-frame clones and leaves some out. The table includes 200,000 to 300,000 clones, about 11% detected once. The specimen sequenced was naive CD4+ T cells from blood. The chain employs TRBV6-1 and TRBJ1-6, with D perhaps TRBD1 (5 bases). This TCR derives from a young man with type 1 diabetes. CDR3 DNA sequence: TGTGCCAGCAACCAAGGAGGGGCCGATACACCCCTCCACTTT. This translates into CASNQGGADTPLHF.